This TCR beta chain emerged from a study of T cell repertoires and HLA-DP antigens. Negative selection yielded untouched CD4+ T cells of average approximately 98% purity. Libraries were prepared by immunoSEQ multiplex PCR; TCRdb keeps only in-frame clonotypes and omits some of them. The profile shows some 110,000 clones, nearly 95% of them singletons. General study points: The CD4+ repertoire was not split into naive and memory. Sorted CD137+ clonality was about 0.36 for both alloantigens, versus approximately 0.04 pre-culture.

Germline assignment: CDR1 SGHTA and CDR2 FQGNSA. This CDR3 has 12 amino acids. The V gene lost 9 bases and the J gene lost 0 bases, with 6 bases spanning the gap. Details on this clone: Its antigen is unidentified.

The sequence derives from a woman aged 18-29 years in good health and CMV-seronegative. The material sequenced was CD4+ T cells from PBMCs. The chain links TRBV7-2 to TRBJ1-3; D gene unclear. The CDR3 nucleotides are TGTGCCAGTCAACTCTCTGGAAACACCATATATTTT. Protein: CASQLSGNTIYF.